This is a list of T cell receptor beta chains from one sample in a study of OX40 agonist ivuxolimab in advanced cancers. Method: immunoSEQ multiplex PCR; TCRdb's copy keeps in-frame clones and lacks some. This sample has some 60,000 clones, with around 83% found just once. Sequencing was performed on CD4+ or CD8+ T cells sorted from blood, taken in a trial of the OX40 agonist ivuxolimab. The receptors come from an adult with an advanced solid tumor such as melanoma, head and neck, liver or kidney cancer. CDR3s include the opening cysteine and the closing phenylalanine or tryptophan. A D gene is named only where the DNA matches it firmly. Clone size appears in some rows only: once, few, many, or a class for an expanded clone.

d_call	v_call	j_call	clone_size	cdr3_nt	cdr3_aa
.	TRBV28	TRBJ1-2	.	TGTGCCAGCAGTTTATCCTACCTCAGCTATGGCTACACCTTC	CASSLSYLSYGYTF
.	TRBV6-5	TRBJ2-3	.	TGTGCCAGTAAAACCAGACGGACAGCAGATACGCAGTATTTT	CASKTRRTADTQYF
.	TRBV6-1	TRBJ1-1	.	TGTGCCAGCAGTGAATGGGGGGCAGGGCGGAACACTGAAGCTTTCTTT	CASSEWGAGRNTEAFF
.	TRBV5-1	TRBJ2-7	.	TGCGCCAGCAGCTTGGCCATTGGAGCTTCGGGGTCGGGCGAGCAGTACTTC	CASSLAIGASGSGEQYF
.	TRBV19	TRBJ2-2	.	TGTGCCAGCAAAGCGGGACAGTCGAACACCGGGGAGCTGTTTTTT	CASKAGQSNTGELFF
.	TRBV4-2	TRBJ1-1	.	TGTGCCAGCAGCCAAGGGGACCGGCCTGAAGCTTTCTTT	CASSQGDRPEAFF
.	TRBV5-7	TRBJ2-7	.	TGTGCCAGCAGCAGGGGTACTTACGAGCAGTACTTC	CASSRGTYEQYF
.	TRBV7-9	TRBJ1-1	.	TGTGCCAGCAGCTCAGGGCAGGGGTCTGAAGCTTTCTTT	CASSSGQGSEAFF
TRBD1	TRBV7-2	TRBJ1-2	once	TGTGCCAGCAGCTTAGTAGGAGCAGGGGGAGCCTATGGCTACACCTTC	CASSLVGAGGAYGYTF
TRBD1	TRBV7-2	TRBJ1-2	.	TGTGCCAGCAGCACGACAGGGGGGGCCCTGGGCTATGGCTACACCTTC	CASSTTGGALGYGYTF
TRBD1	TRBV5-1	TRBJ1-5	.	TGCGCCAGCAGCCCGGGGGCAGGGGGGGATCAGCCCCAGCATTTT	CASSPGAGGDQPQHF
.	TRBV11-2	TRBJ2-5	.	TGTGCCAGCAGCTTAGACGAAGCTTTCGGCGGACCCCAGTACTTC	CASSLDEAFGGPQYF
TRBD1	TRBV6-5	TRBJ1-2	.	TGTGCCAGCAGTTACGAGGGGGCGAATGGCTACACCTTC	CASSYEGANGYTF
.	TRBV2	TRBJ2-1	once	TGTGCCCAGAAGGAGGGTAGCTCCTACAATGAGCAGTTCTTC	CAQKEGSSYNEQFF
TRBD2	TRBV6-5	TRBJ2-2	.	TGTGCCAGCAGTTACACACCCGGGGGGTCCGGGGAGCTGTTTTTT	CASSYTPGGSGELFF
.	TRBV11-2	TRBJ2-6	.	TGTGCCAGCAGCTTAGAATCGGGGGCTAGTGGGGCCAACGTCCTGACTTTC	CASSLESGASGANVLTF
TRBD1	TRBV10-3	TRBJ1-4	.	TGTGCCATCAGTGAGTTGGGGACAGGGAAAGAAAAACTGTTTTTT	CAISELGTGKEKLFF
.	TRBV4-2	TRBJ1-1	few	TGTGCCAGCAGCCTTAATCCAGGCTTCGAAGCTTTCTTT	CASSLNPGFEAFF
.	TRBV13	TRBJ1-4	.	TGTGCCAGCAGCTTTTCGAGAGGCGAAAAACTGTTTTTT	CASSFSRGEKLFF
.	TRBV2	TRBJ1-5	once	TGTGCCAGCAGTGACCCCATTAGAAGCAATCAGCCCCAGCATTTT	CASSDPIRSNQPQHF
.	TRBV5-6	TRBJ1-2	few	TGTGCCAGCAGCTTGCGAACGGGCGGATATGGGGTTGGCTACACCTTC	CASSLRTGGYGVGYTF
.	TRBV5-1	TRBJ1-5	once	TGCGCCAGCAGCTTGAACGGACCCAATCAGCCCCAGCATTTT	CASSLNGPNQPQHF
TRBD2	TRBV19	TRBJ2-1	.	TGTGCCAGTAGTTCCTTAGCGGGGATCCCCCTCGTGGAGTTCTTC	CASSSLAGIPLVEFF
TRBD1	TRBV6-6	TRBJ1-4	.	TGTGCCAGCAGTTACGGGCAGGGGGATGAAAAACTGTTTTTT	CASSYGQGDEKLFF
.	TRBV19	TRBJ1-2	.	TGTGCCAGTAGGGGTACAGGGCGTTATGGCTACACCTTC	CASRGTGRYGYTF
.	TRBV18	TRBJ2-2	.	TGTGCCAGCTCCACTATGACGATCGCGGGCACCGGGGAGCTGTTTTTT	CASSTMTIAGTGELFF
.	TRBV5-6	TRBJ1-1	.	TGTGCCAGCACCAAGGGGGTCACTGAAGCTTTCTTT	CASTKGVTEAFF
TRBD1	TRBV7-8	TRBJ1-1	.	TGTGCCAGCAGCTTAGCTTGGACAGGGGCTGAAGCTTTCTTT	CASSLAWTGAEAFF
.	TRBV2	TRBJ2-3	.	TGTGCCAGCAGGACAGACACAGATACGCAGTATTTT	CASRTDTDTQYF
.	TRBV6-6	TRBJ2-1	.	TGTGCCAGCAGCACAGGGCTATCCTACAATGAGCAGTTCTTC	CASSTGLSYNEQFF
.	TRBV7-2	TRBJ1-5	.	TGTGCCAGCAGCTTAGAGGTTACTAGCAATCAGCCCCAGCATTTT	CASSLEVTSNQPQHF
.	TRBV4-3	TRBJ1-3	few	TGCGCCAGCAGCCAAGATGAGGGAGTGAGAGGAAACACCATATATTTT	CASSQDEGVRGNTIYF
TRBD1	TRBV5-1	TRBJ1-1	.	TGCGCCAGCAGAAGGACAGGGGGCCTGAACACTGAAGCTTTCTTT	CASRRTGGLNTEAFF
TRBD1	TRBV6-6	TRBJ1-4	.	TGTGCCAGCAGTCCCCCAGGGGGCGAGGGAAAACTGTTTTTT	CASSPPGGEGKLFF
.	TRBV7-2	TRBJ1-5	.	TGTGCCAGCAGCTTACAGATTCCCTCAACAGGGTCCCAGCATTTT	CASSLQIPSTGSQHF
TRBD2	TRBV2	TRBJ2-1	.	TGTGCCAGGGCCCCTAGCGGGGGGAATGAGCAGTTCTTC	CARAPSGGNEQFF
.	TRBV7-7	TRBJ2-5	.	TGTGCTAGCAGCTCGACAGCTACTCTGGCCGAGACCCAGTACTTC	CASSSTATLAETQYF
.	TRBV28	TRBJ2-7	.	TGTGCCAGCAGTTCTTGGACCGGGCCCGGGGACGAGCAGTACTTC	CASSSWTGPGDEQYF
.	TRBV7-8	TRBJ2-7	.	TGTGCCAGCAGCTTCTTTTTTCAGGAGCAGTACTTC	CASSFFFQEQYF
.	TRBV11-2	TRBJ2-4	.	TGTGCCAGCAGCTTAGAACCCGGGGGCCAAAACATTCAGTACTTC	CASSLEPGGQNIQYF
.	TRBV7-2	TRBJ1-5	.	TGTGCCAGCAGCCGCGAGGTGACAAATCAGCCCCAGCATTTT	CASSREVTNQPQHF
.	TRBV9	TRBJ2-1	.	TGTGCCAGCAGCGACGCGGGGAACTCCTACAATGAGCAGTTCTTC	CASSDAGNSYNEQFF
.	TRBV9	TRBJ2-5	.	TGTGCCAGCAGCGGAACTAATCTGGGGGAGACCCAGTACTTC	CASSGTNLGETQYF
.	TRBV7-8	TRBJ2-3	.	TGTGCCAGCAGCCAGACGACTGGGGCGGATACGCAGTATTTT	CASSQTTGADTQYF
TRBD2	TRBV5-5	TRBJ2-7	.	TGTGCCAGCAGCCCGGGACTAGCTTTCCGCTCCTACGAGCAGTACTTC	CASSPGLAFRSYEQYF
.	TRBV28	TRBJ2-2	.	TGTGCCAGCAGTGACGCAAGTCCTTACACCGGGGAGCTGTTTTTT	CASSDASPYTGELFF
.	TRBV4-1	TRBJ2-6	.	TGCGCCAGCAGCCAAGAATGGGTGGGGGCCAACGTCCTGACTTTC	CASSQEWVGANVLTF
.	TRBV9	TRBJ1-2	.	TGTGCCAGCAGCCCCCAGTACTTTGGAGATGGCTACACCTTC	CASSPQYFGDGYTF